This T cell receptor (beta chain) was captured by sequencing in a study of shared clonotypes between healthy human individuals. Across the study: Three plates each covered CD4 naive and memory; CD8 naive two, CD8 memory one.

In the source study's methods: ImmunoSEQ output lacked quality scores and full-length reads, limiting matched filtering. Sequencing was performed with immunoSEQ multiplex PCR; in TCRdb, only in-frame clones are kept and a portion is missing. The V and J calls and the clone size are those of that table, but D and trimming were determined from the DNA. The table records around 1,000,000 clones, about 72% of them present only once. The CDR3 totals 15 residues. The germline V gene has CDR1 SGHNT and CDR2 YENEEA. V shed 4 bases and J 2 bases; nucleotides not matched to a gene: 5. The gene calls are TRBV11-3 and TRBJ2-1; 7 positions agree with TRBD2. The sequenced material came from memory CD4+ T cells from PBMCs. Subset in this sample: CD45RA-negative fraction. This TCR came from a man aged 18 to 30 in good health. Some clones in this sample may be carry-over from other donors' samples. CDR3 in amino acids: CASSSLSGPYNEQFF. In DNA form, the CDR3 reads TGTGCCAGCAGCTCCCTTAGCGGGCCCTACAATGAGCAGTTCTTC.